Here is one T cell receptor beta chain with its context. This entry is derived from a study of patients and donors after allogeneic stem cell transplantation. MiXCR, applied by TCRdb to the RT-PCR reads, yields one record per CDR3 protein. The sample consists of 800,000 to 1,000,000 distinct CDR3 sequences, about 20% of them appearing once. Per germline, CDR1 DFQATT and CDR2 SNEGSKA (reference sequence). Trimming shortened V by 0 bases and J by 3 bases, and 15 bases separated the two germline ends. The CDR3 extends over 15 amino acids. The chain has TRBV20-1 and TRBJ2-7; maybe TRBD2 (7 bases). The material sequenced was blood, either unsorted or a sorted T cell fraction (not recorded which). This receptor was obtained from a human donor who was either an allogeneic HSCT recipient or a stem cell or donor lymphocyte infusion donor (not recorded which). It is not recorded whose cells these are; they may come from a transplant donor. The chain's CDR3 is CSARDAAGARYEQYF. DNA of the CDR3: TGCAGTGCTAGAGATGCGGCGGGGGCCCGCTACGAGCAGTACTTC.